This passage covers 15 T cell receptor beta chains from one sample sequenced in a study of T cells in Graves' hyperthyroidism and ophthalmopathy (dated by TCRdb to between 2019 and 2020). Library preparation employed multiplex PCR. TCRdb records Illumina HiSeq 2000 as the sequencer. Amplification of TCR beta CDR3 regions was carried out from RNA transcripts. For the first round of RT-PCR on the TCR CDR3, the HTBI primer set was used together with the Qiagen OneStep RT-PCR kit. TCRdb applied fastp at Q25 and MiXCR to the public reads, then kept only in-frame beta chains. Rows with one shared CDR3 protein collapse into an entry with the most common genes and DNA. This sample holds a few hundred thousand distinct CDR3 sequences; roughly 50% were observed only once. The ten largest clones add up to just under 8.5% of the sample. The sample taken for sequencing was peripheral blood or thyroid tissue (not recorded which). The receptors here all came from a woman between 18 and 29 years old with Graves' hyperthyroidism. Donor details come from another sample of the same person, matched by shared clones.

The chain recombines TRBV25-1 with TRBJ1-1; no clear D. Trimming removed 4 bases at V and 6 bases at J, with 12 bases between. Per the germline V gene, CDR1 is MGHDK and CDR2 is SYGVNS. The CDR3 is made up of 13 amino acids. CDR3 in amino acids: CASSARDLAEAFF. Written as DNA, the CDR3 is TGTGCCAGCAGTGCTAGAGATTTGGCTGAAGCTTTCTTT. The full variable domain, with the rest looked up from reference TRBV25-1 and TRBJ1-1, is EADIYQTPRYLVIGTGKKITLECSQTMGHDKMYWYQQDPGMELHLIHYSYGVNSTEKGDLSSESTVSRIRTEHFPLTLESARPSHTSQYLCASSARDLAEAFFGQGTRLTVV.

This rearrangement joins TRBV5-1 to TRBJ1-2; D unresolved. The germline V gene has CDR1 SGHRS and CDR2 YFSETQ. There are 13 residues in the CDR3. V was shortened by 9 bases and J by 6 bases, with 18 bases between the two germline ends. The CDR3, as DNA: TGCGCCACCCAGGATCCTTCGGAGGATGGCTACACCTTC. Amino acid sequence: CATQDPSEDGYTF.

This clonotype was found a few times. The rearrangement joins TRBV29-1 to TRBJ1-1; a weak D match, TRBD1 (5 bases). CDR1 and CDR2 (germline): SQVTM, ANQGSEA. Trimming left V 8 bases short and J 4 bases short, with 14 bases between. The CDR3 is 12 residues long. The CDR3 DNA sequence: TGCAGCTTGGAGGGGCAGTTCACTGAAGCTTTCTTT. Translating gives CSLEGQFTEAFF.

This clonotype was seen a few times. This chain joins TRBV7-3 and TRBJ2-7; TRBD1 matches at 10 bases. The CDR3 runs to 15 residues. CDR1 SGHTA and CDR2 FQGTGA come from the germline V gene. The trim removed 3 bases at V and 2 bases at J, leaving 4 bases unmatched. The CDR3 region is CASSFSGTGAYEQYF. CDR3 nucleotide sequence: TGTGCCAGCAGCTTCTCCGGGACAGGGGCCTACGAGCAGTACTTC.

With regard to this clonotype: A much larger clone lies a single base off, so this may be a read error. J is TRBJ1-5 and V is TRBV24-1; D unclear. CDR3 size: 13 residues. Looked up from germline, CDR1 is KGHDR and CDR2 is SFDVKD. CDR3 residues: CASSDGPNRPQHF. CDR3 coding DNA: TGTGCCAGCAGCGACGGTCCTAATCGGCCCCAGCATTTT.

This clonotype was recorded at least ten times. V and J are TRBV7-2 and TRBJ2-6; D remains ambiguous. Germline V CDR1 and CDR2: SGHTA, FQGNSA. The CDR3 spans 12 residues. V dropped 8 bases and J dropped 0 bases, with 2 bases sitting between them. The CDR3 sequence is CASVSGANVLTF. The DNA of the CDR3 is TGTGCCAGCGTCTCTGGGGCCAACGTCCTGACTTTC.

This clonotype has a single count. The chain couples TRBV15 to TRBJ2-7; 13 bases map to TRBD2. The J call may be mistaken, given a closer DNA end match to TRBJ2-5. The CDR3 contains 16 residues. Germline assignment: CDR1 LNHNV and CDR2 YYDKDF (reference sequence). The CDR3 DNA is TGTGCCACCAGCAGAGACACTAGCGGGAGGGCCGAGACCCAGTACTTC. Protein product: CATSRDTSGRAETQYF.

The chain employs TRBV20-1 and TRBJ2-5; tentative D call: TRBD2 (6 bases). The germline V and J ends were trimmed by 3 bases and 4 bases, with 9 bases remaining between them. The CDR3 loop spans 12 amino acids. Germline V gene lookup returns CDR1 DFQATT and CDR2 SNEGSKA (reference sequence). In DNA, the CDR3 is TGCAGTGCTAGCGGGGGAAGAGAGACCCAGTACTTC. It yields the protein CSASGGRETQYF.

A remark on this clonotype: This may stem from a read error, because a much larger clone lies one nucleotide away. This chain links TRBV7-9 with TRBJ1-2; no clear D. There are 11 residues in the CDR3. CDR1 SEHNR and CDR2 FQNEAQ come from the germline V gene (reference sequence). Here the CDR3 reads CVSSRTLGYTF. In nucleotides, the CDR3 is TGTGTCAGCAGCAGGACGTTGGGCTACACCTTC.

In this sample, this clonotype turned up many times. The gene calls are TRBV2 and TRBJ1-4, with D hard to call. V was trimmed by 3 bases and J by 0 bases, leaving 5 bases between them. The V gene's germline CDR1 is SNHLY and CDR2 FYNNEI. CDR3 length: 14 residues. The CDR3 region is CASSDRATNEKLFF. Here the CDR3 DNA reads TGTGCCAGCAGTGACCGGGCAACTAATGAAAAACTGTTTTTT.

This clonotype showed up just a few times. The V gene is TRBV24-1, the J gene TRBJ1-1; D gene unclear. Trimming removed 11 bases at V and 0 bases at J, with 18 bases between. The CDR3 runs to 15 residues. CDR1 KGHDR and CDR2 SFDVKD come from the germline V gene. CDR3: CASSQDPVMNTEAFF. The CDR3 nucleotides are TGTGCCAGCAGCCAAGATCCAGTCATGAACACTGAAGCTTTCTTT.

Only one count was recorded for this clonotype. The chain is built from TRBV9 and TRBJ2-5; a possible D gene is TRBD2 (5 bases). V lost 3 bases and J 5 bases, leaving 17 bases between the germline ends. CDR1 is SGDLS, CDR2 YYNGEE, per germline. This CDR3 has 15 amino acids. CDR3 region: CASSAWAIGGETQYF. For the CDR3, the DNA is TGTGCCAGCAGCGCTTGGGCCATCGGCGGGGAGACCCAGTACTTC.

DNA for the CDR3: TGCAGTGCTGTTACGGGGAGAGAGACCCAGTACTTC. This codes for CSAVTGRETQYF. The chain links TRBV20-1 to TRBJ2-5; tentative D call: TRBD2 (5 bases). CDR3 length equals 12 residues. Germline V gene lookup returns CDR1 DFQATT and CDR2 SNEGSKA (reference sequence). Trimming shortened V by 5 bases and J by 4 bases, and 11 bases separated the two germline ends.

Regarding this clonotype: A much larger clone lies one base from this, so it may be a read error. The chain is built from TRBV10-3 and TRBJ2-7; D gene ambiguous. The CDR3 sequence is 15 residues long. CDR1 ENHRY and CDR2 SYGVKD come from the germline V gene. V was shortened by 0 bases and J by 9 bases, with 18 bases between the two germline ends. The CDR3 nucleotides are TGTGCCATCAGTGAGTCGGCAGGTCAGTCCAACGGGCAGTACTTC. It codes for CAISESAGQSNGQYF.

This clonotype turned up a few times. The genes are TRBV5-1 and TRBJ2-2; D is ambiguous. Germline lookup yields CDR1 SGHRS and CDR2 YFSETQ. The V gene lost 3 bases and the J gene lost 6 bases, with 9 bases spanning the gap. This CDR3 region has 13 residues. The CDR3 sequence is CASSWQESGELFF. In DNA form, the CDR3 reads TGCGCCAGCAGCTGGCAGGAGTCCGGGGAGCTGTTTTTT.